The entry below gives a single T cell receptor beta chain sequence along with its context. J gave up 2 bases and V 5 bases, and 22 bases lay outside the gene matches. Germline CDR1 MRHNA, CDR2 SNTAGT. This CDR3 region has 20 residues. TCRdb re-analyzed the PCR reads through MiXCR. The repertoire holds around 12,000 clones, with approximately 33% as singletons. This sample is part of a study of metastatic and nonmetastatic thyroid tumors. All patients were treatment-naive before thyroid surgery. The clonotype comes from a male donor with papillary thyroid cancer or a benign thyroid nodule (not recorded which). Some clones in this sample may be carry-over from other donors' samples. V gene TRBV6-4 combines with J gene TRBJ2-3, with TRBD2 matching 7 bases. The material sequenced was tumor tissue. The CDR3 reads CASSPWPSSGAPRDTDTQYF. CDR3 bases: TGTGCCAGCAGTCCTTGGCCCTCTAGCGGAGCGCCCCGGGACACAGATACGCAGTATTTT.